These T cell receptor beta chains were read from a single sample in a study of shared clonotypes between healthy human individuals. Using immunoSEQ multiplex PCR, the repertoire was profiled, and TCRdb retains in-frame clones only, with some absent. The sample shows some 2,500,000 clones, over 85% of them seen only once. Sequenced sample: naive CD4+ T cells from PBMCs. These receptors all come from a man aged 18 to 29 in good health. Some clones in this sample may be carry-over from other donors' samples. CDR3s include the opening cysteine and the closing phenylalanine or tryptophan. Fields, in order: V gene, J gene, CDR3 protein.

>TRBV7-9|TRBJ2-1
CASSLSPGSEQFF
>TRBV7-2|TRBJ2-7
CASSHYYEQYF
>TRBV6-6|TRBJ2-1
CASSLDSYNEQFF
>TRBV18|TRBJ1-2
CASSPDISSNYGYTF
>TRBV18|TRBJ1-1
CASRSSTDTEAFF
>TRBV29-1|TRBJ1-2
CSVGDRAGGYTF
>TRBV11-2|TRBJ1-3
CASSLTPGLLSGNTIYF
>TRBV27|TRBJ2-2
CASSLLGRSTGELFF
>TRBV5-1|TRBJ2-7
CASSLDAVGEQYF
>TRBV27|TRBJ2-7
CASSPSGTGNEQYF
>TRBV4-1|TRBJ2-5
CASSLNTRAGLQETQYF
>TRBV9|TRBJ2-5
CASSVAPGDLGQETQYF
>TRBV5-1|TRBJ2-7
CASSLTRVSYEQYF
>TRBV27|TRBJ1-2
CASSPRQENYGYTF
>TRBV7-3|TRBJ2-2
CASSLTGTQNTGELFF
>TRBV30|TRBJ2-7
CAWSVIGFEQYF